This TCR beta chain derives from a study of blood T cell repertoires in COVID-19. The V gene's germline CDR1 is SGDLS and CDR2 YYNGEE. Trimming removed 2 bases at V and 0 bases at J, with 15 bases between. The CDR3 spans 17 residues. In the original workflow: From reference gene primer amplification, estimates of nucleated cell counts were derived. This table comes from immunoSEQ multiplex PCR, and its TCRdb copy is limited to in-frame clones, with some not included. For V, J and clone size, that table is used; D and trimming come from the DNA. The sample has about 300,000 clones, approximately 90% seen once.

The source material was PBMCs or T cells enriched from blood (not recorded which). The sequence was obtained from a woman under 30 who had recovered from COVID-19. The chain joins TRBV9 to TRBJ1-3; the D is unclear. The CDR3 reads CASSVTPAGVSGNTIYF. CDR3 in DNA: TGTGCCAGCAGCGTCACTCCGGCCGGGGTCTCTGGAAACACCATATATTTT.